This entry lists 8 T cell receptor beta chains sequenced from one sample in a study of blood T cell repertoires in COVID-19. Assay used: immunoSEQ multiplex PCR; TCRdb lists only in-frame clones, some missing. The repertoire consists of around 350,000 clones, with about 88% occurring once and the leading ten covering 3%. The specimen was peripheral blood. Receptors originate from a human donor in a cohort sampled during active COVID-19.

The V and J genes are TRBV4-1 and TRBJ1-4; the D gene is possibly TRBD1 (5 bases). The CDR3 is 13 residues long. The V end lost 4 bases, the J end lost 8 bases, and 11 bases lay between the germline ends. Per the germline V gene, CDR1 is MGHRA and CDR2 is YSYEKL. As DNA, the CDR3 is TGCGCCAGCAGCCCTTTGACAGACGAAAAACTGTTTTTT. Translating it yields CASSPLTDEKLFF.

This clone was recorded at least ten times. The chain recombines TRBV5-8 with TRBJ1-4, with 8 nucleotides matching TRBD1. Germline V gene data show CDR1 as SGHTS and CDR2 as YDEGEE. V lost 4 bases, J lost 3 bases, and 5 bases stayed unmatched. CDR3 length: 15 amino acids. CDR3 protein: CASSAGTGPNEKLFF. The CDR3 nucleotides are TGTGCCAGCAGCGCCGGGACAGGCCCTAATGAAAAACTGTTTTTT.

This chain connects TRBV28 to TRBJ2-5; D may be TRBD2 (5 bases). V lost 6 bases and J 5 bases, leaving 25 bases between the germline ends. Per germline, CDR1 MDHEN and CDR2 SYDVKM. This CDR3 has 17 amino acids. The CDR3 region has the DNA TGTGCCAGCAGCCCAGTGGGGTGGGAGAGGGATCCCGAGACCCAGTACTTC. Amino acids: CASSPVGWERDPETQYF.

The sample holds one count of this clone. This sequence joins TRBV25-1 and TRBJ2-3; 7 bases match TRBD1. The CDR3 runs to 15 residues. The V gene's germline CDR1 is MGHDK and CDR2 SYGVNS. Germline trimming cut 4 bases from V and 0 bases from J; bases unmatched to any gene: 4. Here the CDR3 DNA reads TGTGCCAGCAGTGCCTCGGACAGGAGCACAGATACGCAGTATTTT. Amino acids: CASSASDRSTDTQYF. The whole variable domain, filled in from reference TRBV25-1 and TRBJ2-3, reads EADIYQTPRYLVIGTGKKITLECSQTMGHDKMYWYQQDPGMELHLIHYSYGVNSTEKGDLSSESTVSRIRTEHFPLTLESARPSHTSQYLCASSASDRSTDTQYFGPGTRLTVL.

This clone showed up just a few times. This chain joins TRBV9 and TRBJ1-4; 9 bases are a match to TRBD1. V was clipped by 0 bases and J by 5 bases; unmatched bases: 2. Germline lookup yields CDR1 SGDLS and CDR2 YYNGEE. The CDR3 is made up of 15 amino acids. CDR3 nucleotide sequence: TGTGCCAGCAGCGTAGGGGACAGGGCGAATGAAAAACTGTTTTTT. Its protein is CASSVGDRANEKLFF.

The gene calls are TRBV3-1 (or the pseudogene TRBV3-2) and TRBJ2-1; 9 nucleotides match TRBD2. J lost 10 bases, V lost 1 base, and 5 bases had no gene match. Germline V gene data show CDR1 as LGHDT and CDR2 as YNNKEL (reference sequence). The CDR3 runs 14 residues. The CDR3 DNA sequence: TGTGCCAGCAGCCAAGGGCTAGCGGGGACCGAGCAGTTCTTC. This encodes CASSQGLAGTEQFF.

This sequence joins TRBV6-6 and TRBJ1-3; a possible D gene is TRBD1 (5 bases). The CDR3 covers 15 residues. Germline V gene lookup returns CDR1 MNHNY and CDR2 SVGAGI (reference sequence). Trimming stripped 0 bases from V and 0 bases from J, with 6 bases between. CDR3 coding DNA: TGTGCCAGCAGTTACTCGACAGTCTCTGGAAACACCATATATTTT. Amino acids: CASSYSTVSGNTIYF.

In this sample, this clone turned up many times. CDR3 DNA sequence: TGTGCCAGTAGTACCCCTCGGACAGCCATCCACGAGCAGTACTTC. It translates to CASSTPRTAIHEQYF. The chain recombines TRBV19 with TRBJ2-7; a possible D gene is TRBD1 (6 bases). Trimming stripped 4 bases from V and 5 bases from J, with 18 bases between. The CDR3 covers 15 residues. Germline V lookup: CDR1 LNHDA, CDR2 SQIVND (reference sequence).